Below are 7 T cell receptor beta chains sequenced from a single sample in a study of OX40 agonist ivuxolimab in advanced cancers. Profiled with immunoSEQ multiplex PCR; TCRdb holds only in-frame clones, not every one. The sample lists fewer than 80,000 clones, around four fifths occurring once. The sequencing here drew on CD4+ or CD8+ T cells sorted from blood, taken in a trial of the OX40 agonist ivuxolimab. The receptor source for this set is an adult with an advanced solid tumor such as melanoma, head and neck, liver or kidney cancer.

This chain joins TRBV27 and TRBJ1-4; maybe TRBD1 (5 bases). The CDR3 spans 14 residues. CDR1 MNHEY and CDR2 SMNVEV come from the germline V gene (reference sequence). Trimming took off 3 bases at V and 6 bases at J, with 11 bases between the two ends. As DNA, the CDR3 is TGTGCCAGCAGTTTTGTGGGGGGTGATGAAAAACTGTTTTTT. It is translated as CASSFVGGDEKLFF.

This chain joins TRBV5-5 and TRBJ2-5; 8 bases map to TRBD2. This CDR3 is 15 amino acids long. The V gene's germline CDR1 is SGHKS and CDR2 YYEKEE (reference sequence). V was pared by 5 bases and J by 1 base, with 7 bases of the junction left unmatched. CDR3 loop: CASRREVGAQETQYF. DNA of the CDR3: TGTGCCAGCAGGCGGGAGGTTGGGGCCCAAGAGACCCAGTACTTC.

V usage is TRBV13 and J usage is TRBJ1-1, with TRBD1 matching over 10 bases. CDR3 length: 19 amino acids. V lost 2 bases to trimming and J lost 4 bases; unmatched junction nucleotides: 16. CDR1 is PRHDT, CDR2 FYEKMQ, per germline (reference sequence). The CDR3 region has the DNA TGTGCCAGCAGCTTAAGTCCCCGGGACAGGGGTCGGAAGGGCACTGAAGCTTTCTTT. Protein sequence: CASSLSPRDRGRKGTEAFF. The full variable domain, in which reference TRBV13 and TRBJ1-1 provide the parts outside the CDR3, is AAGVIQSPRHLIKEKRETATLKCYPIPRHDTVYWYQQGPGQDPQFLISFYEKMQSDKGSIPDRFSAQQFSDYHSELNMSSLELGDSALYFCASSLSPRDRGRKGTEAFFGQGTRLTVV.

The chain has TRBV9 and TRBJ1-3; D may be TRBD1 (5 bases). Trimming took 0 bases from V and 2 from J, leaving 12 bases between them. Germline V gene data show CDR1 as SGDLS and CDR2 as YYNGEE. The CDR3 is 16 amino acids. This CDR3 reads CASSVGQGMAGNTIYF. For the CDR3, the DNA is TGTGCCAGCAGCGTAGGTCAGGGTATGGCTGGAAACACCATATATTTT.

The V gene is TRBV28, the J gene TRBJ1-2; no clear D gene. This CDR3 is 13 amino acids long. Germline values: CDR1 MDHEN, CDR2 SYDVKM. Deletions cut 5 bases from V and 2 bases from J, with 9 bases between. Here the CDR3 DNA reads TGTGCCAGCAGTGGTCCATTAAACTATGGCTACACCTTC. Translating gives CASSGPLNYGYTF.

V usage is TRBV5-4 and J usage is TRBJ2-3; 10 bases fit TRBD1. From germline, CDR1 is SGHNT and CDR2 YYREEE (reference sequence). Trimming at V came to 4 bases and at J to 3 bases, leaving 5 bases not matched to a gene. CDR3 size: 15 residues. CDR3 sequence: CASSLGQGMTDTQYF. The CDR3 nucleotides are TGTGCCAGCAGCCTGGGACAGGGGATGACAGATACGCAGTATTTT.

DNA of the CDR3: TGTGCCATCAGTGAGACAGGGTACGAGCAGTACTTC. Translating gives CAISETGYEQYF. This chain uses TRBV10-3 with TRBJ2-7; possibly TRBD1 for D (6 bases). V gave up 2 bases and J gave up 4 bases, with 6 bases separating them. CDR1 and CDR2 (germline): ENHRY, SYGVKD. This CDR3 contains 12 residues.